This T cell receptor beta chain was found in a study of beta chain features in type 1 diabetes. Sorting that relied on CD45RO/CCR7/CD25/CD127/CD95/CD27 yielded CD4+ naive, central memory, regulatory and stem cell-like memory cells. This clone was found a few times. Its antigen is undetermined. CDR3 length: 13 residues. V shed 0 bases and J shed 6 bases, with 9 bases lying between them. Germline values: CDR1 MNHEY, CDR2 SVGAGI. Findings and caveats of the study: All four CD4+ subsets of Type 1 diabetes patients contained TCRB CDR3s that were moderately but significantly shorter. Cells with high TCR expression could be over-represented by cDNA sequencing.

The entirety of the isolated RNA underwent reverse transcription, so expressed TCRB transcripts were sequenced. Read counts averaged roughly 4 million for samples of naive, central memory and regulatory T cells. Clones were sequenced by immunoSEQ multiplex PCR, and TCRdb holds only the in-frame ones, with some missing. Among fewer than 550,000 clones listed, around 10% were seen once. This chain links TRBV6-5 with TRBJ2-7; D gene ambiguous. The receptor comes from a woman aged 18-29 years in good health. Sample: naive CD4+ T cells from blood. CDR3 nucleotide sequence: TGTGCCAGCAGTTACTCTCCGCTAGGCGAGCAGTACTTC. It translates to CASSYSPLGEQYF.